The 30 T cell receptor beta chains presented below share a single source sample, sequenced in a study of CD8 T cells in ankylosing spondylitis (dated by TCRdb to between 2016 and 2019). Libraries were made using 5' RACE. This sample was sequenced with an Illumina HiSeq 2500. TCRdb reprocessing: public reads trimmed at Q25 with fastp, clones called with MiXCR, in-frame beta chains kept. Entries that share a CDR3 protein sequence are merged under the most common genes and DNA. This sample is represented by about 280,000 distinct CDR3 sequences; over 15% of them were singletons. The ten largest clones add up to under 8.5% of the sample. The sample consisted of blood, either unsorted or a sorted T cell fraction (not recorded which). The source is a male donor with ankylosing spondylitis or in good health (not recorded which).

The J gene is TRBJ2-6, the V gene TRBV5-4, with 13 bases aligning to TRBD2. CDR1 and CDR2 from the germline V gene are SGHNT and YYREEE (reference sequence). J gave up 6 bases and V 4 bases, and 7 bases lay outside the gene matches. The CDR3 contains 17 residues. This chain's CDR3 is CASSTKLAGGEANVLTF. In DNA form, the CDR3 reads TGTGCCAGCAGCACTAAACTAGCGGGAGGGGAGGCCAACGTCCTGACTTTC.

By sample fraction, this clonotype is medium-sized. V is TRBV24-1 and J is TRBJ2-7, with 7 positions matching TRBD1. Looked up from germline, CDR1 is KGHDR and CDR2 is SFDVKD. With V trimmed by 7 bases and J by 2 bases, 4 bases remained unmatched. This CDR3 comprises 13 residues. CDR3 in amino acids: CATRAGGTYEQYV. The CDR3 region has the DNA TGTGCCACCAGAGCAGGGGGAACCTACGAGCAGTACGTC.

The chain employs TRBV6-5 and TRBJ2-3; tentative D call: TRBD1 (7 bases). The germline V gene has CDR1 MNHEY and CDR2 SVGAGI. The CDR3 has 16 amino acids. V shed 4 bases and J shed 2 bases, with 16 bases lying between them. CDR3 sequence: CASSSRRQGLTDTQYF. The CDR3, as DNA: TGTGCCAGCAGTTCACGGAGACAGGGACTCACAGATACGCAGTATTTT.

In this sample, this clonotype turned up a few times. The rearrangement joins TRBV12-3 or TRBV12-4 to TRBJ1-1, with TRBD1 identical over 8 bases. V lost 6 bases, J lost 3 bases, and 6 bases stayed unmatched. This CDR3 is 14 amino acids long. The CDR3 sequence is CASRVDRGYTEAFF. DNA of the CDR3: TGTGCCAGCAGGGTCGACAGGGGATACACTGAAGCTTTCTTT.

The chain joins TRBV20-1 to TRBJ2-2; the D gene is possibly TRBD2 (6 bases). V lost 3 bases and J lost 5, with 10 bases in between. The CDR3 totals 13 residues. From germline, CDR1 is DFQATT and CDR2 SNEGSKA (reference sequence). The CDR3: CSARMAGTGELFF. The CDR3, as DNA: TGCAGTGCTAGGATGGCGGGGACCGGGGAGCTGTTTTTT.

V usage is TRBV10-3 and J usage is TRBJ2-3, with TRBD2 matching 14 bases. The V gene's germline CDR1 is ENHRY and CDR2 SYGVKD. Germline trimming cut 5 bases from V and 6 bases from J; bases unmatched to any gene: 7. The CDR3 consists of 16 residues. The CDR3 nucleotides are TGTGCCATCAGTTCGGGACTAGCGGGAGTTGGGGATACGCAGTATTTT. This sequence encodes CAISSGLAGVGDTQYF.

In the case of this clonotype: Compared with germline, one end of the junction differs, possibly owing to a read error. The rearrangement joins TRBV12-3 or TRBV12-4 to TRBJ2-1; TRBD2 aligns across 11 bases. The CDR3 sequence is 19 residues long. This CDR3 is CARRSDGGTSGLFYNEQFF. In DNA form, the CDR3 reads TGTGCCCGCAGATCCGACGGGGGGACTAGCGGTCTCTTTTACAATGAGCAGTTCTTC.

This rearrangement joins TRBV13 to TRBJ1-1; 9 bases agree with TRBD1. This CDR3 has 16 amino acids. V was pared by 1 base and J by 4 bases, with 7 bases of the junction left unmatched. Germline CDR1 and CDR2: PRHDT and FYEKMQ (reference sequence). The CDR3 reads CASSLETGQGLTEAFF. In nucleotides, the CDR3 is TGTGCCAGCAGCTTAGAGACGGGACAGGGACTCACTGAAGCTTTCTTT.

This chain joins TRBV4-2 and TRBJ1-4, with D tentatively TRBD1 (6 bases). This CDR3 is 16 amino acids long. The germline V gene has CDR1 LGHNA and CDR2 YNFKEQ. V was clipped by 3 bases and J by 2 bases, with 13 bases between them. The CDR3 spells CASSQGHRDTNEKLFF. Written as DNA, the CDR3 is TGTGCCAGCAGCCAGGGACACCGGGACACTAATGAAAAACTGTTTTTT.

This clonotype was seen repeatedly, ten times or more. This rearrangement joins TRBV5-1 to TRBJ2-2; D remains unclear. The CDR3 runs 14 residues. CDR1 is SGHRS and CDR2 is YFSETQ in the germline V gene. Trimming shortened V by 0 bases and J by 4 bases, and 7 bases separated the two germline ends. The CDR3 nucleotides read TGCGCCAGCAGCTTGGCCCCGAGCACCGGGGAGCTGTTTTTT. Its translation: CASSLAPSTGELFF.

V usage is TRBV15 and J usage is TRBJ2-3; the D gene could be TRBD1 or TRBD2 (5 bases each). Germline CDR1 is LNHNV and CDR2 is YYDKDF (reference sequence). V lost 0 bases to trimming and J lost 6 bases, with 16 bases between them. The CDR3 runs 16 residues. CDR3 sequence reads: CATSRDPELEGDTQYF. For the CDR3, the DNA is TGTGCCACCAGCAGAGATCCGGAACTAGAGGGGGATACGCAGTATTTT.

This chain uses TRBV9 with TRBJ1-5; TRBD1 might be the D (6 bases). Germline V gene data show CDR1 as SGDLS and CDR2 as YYNGEE. The length of the CDR3 is 14 residues. V was clipped by 0 bases and J by 2 bases, with 6 bases between them. This CDR3 reads CASSVGQGNQPQHF. CDR3 bases: TGTGCCAGCAGCGTAGGACAGGGCAATCAGCCCCAGCATTTT.

This clonotype has a count of ten or more. The chain has TRBV12-3 or TRBV12-4 and TRBJ2-3, with 8 bases identical to TRBD2. The CDR3 loop spans 16 amino acids. V lost 0 bases, J lost 3 bases, and 5 bases stayed unmatched. CDR3 sequence: CASSLAGGASTDTQYF. The CDR3, as DNA: TGTGCCAGCAGTTTAGCCGGGGGGGCCAGTACAGATACGCAGTATTTT.

V gene TRBV12-3 or TRBV12-4 combines with J gene TRBJ1-1, with D possibly being TRBD1 (5 bases). The CDR3 loop spans 13 amino acids. V was pared by 7 bases and J by 1 base, with 10 bases between. The CDR3 DNA is TGTGCCAGCAATAGACAGCCGAACACTGAAGCTTTCTTT. Its translation: CASNRQPNTEAFF.

The V call is TRBV5-1, the J call TRBJ2-1; 7 bases line up with TRBD2. The CDR3 is 15 amino acids. After removal of 2 bases from V and 4 bases from J, the junction contained 6 bases not matched to a gene. Germline V gene data show CDR1 as SGHRS and CDR2 as YFSETQ. Here the CDR3 reads CASSFLAEEYNEQFF. The CDR3 DNA sequence: TGCGCCAGCAGCTTCCTAGCGGAAGAGTACAATGAGCAGTTCTTC.

This chain joins TRBV20-1 and TRBJ2-4; D gene unclear. The V end lost 0 bases, the J end lost 9 bases, and 15 bases lay between the germline ends. Looked up from germline, CDR1 is DFQATT and CDR2 is SNEGSKA (reference sequence). The CDR3 is 14 amino acids. CDR3 protein: CSARDNQRASIQYF. CDR3 sequence (DNA): TGCAGTGCTAGAGACAATCAACGGGCAAGCATTCAGTACTTC.

This clonotype was observed at least ten times. The V call is TRBV20-1, the J call TRBJ2-3; 15 bases are shared with TRBD2. Germline V lookup: CDR1 DFQATT, CDR2 SNEGSKA (reference sequence). The CDR3 extends over 14 amino acids. The CDR3 protein is CSPGLAGGPDTQYF. The CDR3 DNA follows: TGCAGCCCCGGACTAGCGGGAGGGCCAGATACGCAGTATTTT.

This clonotype appeared many times. The chain is built from TRBV20-1 and TRBJ1-2; D not resolved. Germline assignment: CDR1 DFQATT and CDR2 SNEGSKA (reference sequence). Trimming removed 6 bases from V and 0 bases from J, with 5 bases in between. This CDR3 is 11 amino acids long. CDR3 in amino acids: CSAGPNYGYTF. Here the CDR3 DNA reads TGCAGTGCCGGTCCTAACTATGGCTACACCTTC.

This clonotype has a handful of counts. The chain links TRBV12-3 or TRBV12-4 to TRBJ2-5, with unresolved D. This CDR3 is 13 amino acids long. V shed 1 base and J shed 4 bases, with 7 bases lying between them. This chain's CDR3 is CASSLGSGETQYF. In DNA form, the CDR3 reads TGTGCCAGCAGTTTAGGCTCGGGAGAGACCCAGTACTTC.

This clonotype has ten or more counts. The chain recombines TRBV9 with TRBJ2-2; maybe TRBD1 (7 bases). Trimming pared 4 bases from V and 0 bases from J, leaving 19 bases between. Germline CDR1 is SGDLS and CDR2 is YYNGEE. The CDR3 runs 18 residues. The CDR3 DNA is TGTGCCAGCAGCACTCGGGACAGACTAGTCGCGAACACCGGGGAGCTGTTTTTT. Encoded protein: CASSTRDRLVANTGELFF.

This clonotype was observed many times. The chain carries TRBV10-3 and TRBJ1-6; no definite D call. Germline CDR1 and CDR2: ENHRY and SYGVKD. The ends were cut back, 11 bases at V and 0 bases at J, with 14 bases in the middle. The CDR3 has 15 residues. The CDR3 DNA reads TGTGCCGCCAATGAGGGAAGCTCCTATAATTCACCCCTCCACTTT. Amino acids: CAANEGSSYNSPLHF.

The V call is TRBV20-1, the J call TRBJ2-3; 7 bases agree with TRBD1. The CDR3 is 15 residues long. Looked up from germline, CDR1 is DFQATT and CDR2 is SNEGSKA (reference sequence). Germline trimming cut 0 bases from V and 2 bases from J; bases unmatched to any gene: 5. The CDR3: CSARENRGYTDTQYF. CDR3 in DNA: TGCAGTGCTAGAGAGAACAGGGGTTACACAGATACGCAGTATTTT.

The chain is built from TRBV11-2 and TRBJ2-3; D might be TRBD1 (6 bases). V was cut by 5 bases and J by 2 bases, with 14 bases left in between. The CDR3 totals 15 residues. In germline, CDR1 is SGHAT, CDR2 FQNNGV. The CDR3 reads CASSRRAGDTDTQYF. The CDR3 region has the DNA TGTGCCAGCAGCCGCCGCGCAGGGGACACAGATACGCAGTATTTT. The entire variable domain, with the rest obtained from reference TRBV11-2 and TRBJ2-3, is as follows: EAGVAQSPRYKIIEKRQSVAFWCNPISGHATLYWYQQILGQGPKLLIQFQNNGVVDDSQLPKDRFSAERLKGVDSTLKIQPAKLEDSAVYLCASSRRAGDTDTQYFGPGTRLTVL.

J is TRBJ2-3 and V is TRBV2, with TRBD1 matching over 7 bases. Trimming took 8 bases from V and 0 from J; bases not matched to a gene: 8. The germline V gene encodes CDR1 SNHLY and CDR2 FYNNEI. The CDR3 covers 15 residues. The CDR3 DNA reads as TGTGCCAGCGGTAGGACAGGCGGGAGCACAGATACGCAGTATTTT. It codes for CASGRTGGSTDTQYF.

This clonotype has just a few counts. The chain uses TRBV29-1 and TRBJ2-5; possible D gene TRBD1, 5 bases. The V gene lost 6 bases and the J gene lost 1 base, with 12 bases spanning the gap. The CDR3 loop spans 13 amino acids. The germline V gene encodes CDR1 SQVTM and CDR2 ANQGSEA. The CDR3 spells CSVRRQIQETQYF. The CDR3 region has the DNA TGCAGCGTGAGAAGACAGATCCAAGAGACCCAGTACTTC.

This clonotype has at least ten counts. The genes are TRBV5-1 and TRBJ2-4; D not certain. The V and J ends lost 1 base and 0 bases respectively, with 11 bases between them. Germline loops: CDR1 SGHRS, CDR2 YFSETQ. The CDR3 covers 16 residues. The CDR3 here is CASSLLSPGAKNIQYF. Written as DNA, the CDR3 is TGCGCCAGCAGCTTGCTCTCACCCGGAGCCAAAAACATTCAGTACTTC.

CDR3 bases: TGCAGTGCTAGATCGGCGGGGAACACAGATACGCAGTATTTT. Amino acids: CSARSAGNTDTQYF. The chain is built from TRBV20-1 and TRBJ2-3, with TRBD2 as a possible D gene (6 bases). Deletions cut 2 bases from V and 2 bases from J, with 11 bases between. The CDR3 spans 14 residues. Germline loops: CDR1 DFQATT, CDR2 SNEGSKA (reference sequence).

The chain combines TRBV6-1 with TRBJ1-1; D unclear. This CDR3 has 15 amino acids. Trimming removed 6 bases from V and 0 bases from J, with 14 bases in between. The germline CDR1 and CDR2 sequences are MNHNS and SASEGT. DNA for the CDR3: TGTGCCAGCAGGCTGGACGGGCTAGTGAACACTGAAGCTTTCTTT. Encoded protein: CASRLDGLVNTEAFF.

This clonotype was detected only a few times. The chain combines TRBV27 with TRBJ2-7; D is perhaps TRBD1 or TRBD2 (5 bases each). The CDR3 totals 16 residues. Between the trimmed V and J ends, which lost 10 bases and 2 bases, there was a span of 24 bases. Germline CDR1 reads MNHEY; CDR2 reads SMNVEV (reference sequence). The CDR3 coding sequence is TGTGCCATCCCCTCGAGTCGGGGCCCCTGGGCCTACGAGCAGTACGTC. Amino acid sequence: CAIPSSRGPWAYEQYV.

Worth noting for this clonotype: The junction departs from the called germline gene at one end, perhaps through a read error. The CDR3: CVSQETGGFSGNTIYF. CDR3 bases: TGCGTCAGCCAAGAAACAGGAGGCTTCTCTGGAAACACCATATATTTT. The chain links TRBV5-1 to TRBJ1-3, with TRBD1 as a possible D gene (5 bases). The CDR3 spans 16 residues. Germline CDR1 is SGHRS and CDR2 is YFSETQ. Full variable domain (remainder filled in from reference TRBV5-1 and TRBJ1-3): KAGVTQTPRYLIKTRGQQVTLSCSPISGHRSVSWYQQTPGQGLQFLFEYFSETQRNKGNFPGRFSGRQFSNSRSEMNVSTLELGDSALYLCVSQETGGFSGNTIYFGEGSWLTVV.